The clone carrying this T cell receptor (beta chain) came up once. The record originates from a study of cytomegalovirus exposure and HLA in healthy donors. Vbeta (60) and Jbeta (13) primers were used in the PCR. The table came from immunoSEQ multiplex PCR; TCRdb's copy has only in-frame clones and leaves some out. This sample has about 38,000 clones; 55% to 75% occur once, and the top ten carry more than 15%. The sequence came from a man in his fifties or sixties in good health and CMV-seropositive. The specimen was PBMCs.

DNA for the CDR3: TGTGCCAGCAGTGAGTTATCAGACGACATGGAGACCCAGTACTTC. It codes for CASSELSDDMETQYF. The chain employs TRBV25-1 and TRBJ2-5; D remains unclear. The V and J ends lost 3 bases and 5 bases respectively, with 16 bases between them. Germline V lookup: CDR1 MGHDK, CDR2 SYGVNS. The CDR3 extends over 15 amino acids.